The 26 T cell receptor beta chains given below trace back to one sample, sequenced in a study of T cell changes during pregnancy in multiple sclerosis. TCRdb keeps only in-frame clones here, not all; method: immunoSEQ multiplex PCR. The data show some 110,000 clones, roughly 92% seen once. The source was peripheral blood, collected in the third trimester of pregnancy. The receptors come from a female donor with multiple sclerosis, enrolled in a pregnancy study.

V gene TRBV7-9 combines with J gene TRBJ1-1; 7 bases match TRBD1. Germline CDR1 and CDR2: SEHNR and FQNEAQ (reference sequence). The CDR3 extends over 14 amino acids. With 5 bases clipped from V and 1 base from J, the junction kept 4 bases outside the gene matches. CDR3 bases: TGTGCCAGCAGCGCCGACAGGGCGAACACTGAAGCTTTCTTT. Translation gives CASSADRANTEAFF.

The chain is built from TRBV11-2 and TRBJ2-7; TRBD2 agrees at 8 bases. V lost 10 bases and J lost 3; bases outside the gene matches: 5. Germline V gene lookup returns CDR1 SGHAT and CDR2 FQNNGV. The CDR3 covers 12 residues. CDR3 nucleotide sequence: TGTGCCACAGCGGGAGTTGGCTACGAGCAGTACTTC. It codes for CATAGVGYEQYF.

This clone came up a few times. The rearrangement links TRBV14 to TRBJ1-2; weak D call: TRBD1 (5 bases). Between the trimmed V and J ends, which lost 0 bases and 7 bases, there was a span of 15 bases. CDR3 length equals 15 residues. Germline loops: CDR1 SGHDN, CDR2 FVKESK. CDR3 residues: CASSQELGRIGGYTF. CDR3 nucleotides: TGTGCCAGCAGCCAAGAACTGGGGCGGATTGGTGGCTACACCTTC. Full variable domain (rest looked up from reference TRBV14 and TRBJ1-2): EAGVTQFPSHSVIEKGQTVTLRCDPISGHDNLYWYRRVMGKEIKFLLHFVKESKQDESGMPNNRFLAERTGGTYSTLKVQPAELEDSGVYFCASSQELGRIGGYTFGSGTRLTVV.

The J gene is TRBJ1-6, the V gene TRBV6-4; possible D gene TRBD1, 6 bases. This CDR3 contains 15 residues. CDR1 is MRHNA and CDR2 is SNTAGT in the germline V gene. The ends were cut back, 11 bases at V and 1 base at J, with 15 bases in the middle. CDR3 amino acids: CAPQPQGSYNSPLHF. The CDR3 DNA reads TGTGCCCCGCAGCCCCAGGGGTCCTATAATTCACCCCTCCACTTT.

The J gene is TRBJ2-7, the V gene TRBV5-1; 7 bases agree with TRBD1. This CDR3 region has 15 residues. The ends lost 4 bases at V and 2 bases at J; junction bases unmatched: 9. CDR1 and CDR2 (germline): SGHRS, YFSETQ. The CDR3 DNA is TGCGCCAGCAGCCAGGGGACAGTAGGAACCTACGAGCAGTACTTC. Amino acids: CASSQGTVGTYEQYF.

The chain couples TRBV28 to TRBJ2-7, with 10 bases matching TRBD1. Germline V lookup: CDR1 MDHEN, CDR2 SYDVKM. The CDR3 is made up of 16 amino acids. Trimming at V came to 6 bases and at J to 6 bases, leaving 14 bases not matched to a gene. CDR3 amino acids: CASSPPRGTGVSEQYF. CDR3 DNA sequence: TGTGCCAGCAGCCCCCCGCGAGGGACAGGGGTTTCCGAGCAGTACTTC.

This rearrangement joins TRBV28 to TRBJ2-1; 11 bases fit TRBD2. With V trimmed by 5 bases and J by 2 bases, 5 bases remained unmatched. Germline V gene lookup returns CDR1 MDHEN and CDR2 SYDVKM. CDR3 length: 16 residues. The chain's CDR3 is CASSPTSGSTYNEQFF. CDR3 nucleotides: TGTGCCAGCAGTCCAACTAGCGGGAGCACCTACAATGAGCAGTTCTTC. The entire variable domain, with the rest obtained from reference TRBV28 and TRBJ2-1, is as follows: DVKVTQSSRYLVKRTGEKVFLECVQDMDHENMFWYRQDPGLGLRLIYFSYDVKMKEKGDIPEGYSVSREKKERFSLILESASTNQTSMYLCASSPTSGSTYNEQFFGPGTRLTVL.

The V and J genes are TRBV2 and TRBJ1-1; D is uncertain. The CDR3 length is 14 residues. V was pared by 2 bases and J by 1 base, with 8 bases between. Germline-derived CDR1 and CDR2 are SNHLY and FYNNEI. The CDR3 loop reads CASSENRWNTEAFF. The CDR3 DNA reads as TGTGCCAGCAGTGAAAACAGATGGAACACTGAAGCTTTCTTT.

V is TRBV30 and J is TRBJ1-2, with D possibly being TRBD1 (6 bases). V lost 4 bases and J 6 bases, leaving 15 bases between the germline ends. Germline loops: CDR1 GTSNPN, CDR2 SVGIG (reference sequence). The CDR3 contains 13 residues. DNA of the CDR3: TGTGCCTGGACCCGAGGGGGGAGGGATGGCTACACCTTC. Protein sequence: CAWTRGGRDGYTF.

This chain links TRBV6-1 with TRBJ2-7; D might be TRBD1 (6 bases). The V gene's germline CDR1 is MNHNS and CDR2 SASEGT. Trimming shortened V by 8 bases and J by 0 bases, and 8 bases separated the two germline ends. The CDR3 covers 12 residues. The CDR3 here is CASRDTSYEQYF. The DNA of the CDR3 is TGTGCCAGCCGGGACACCTCCTACGAGCAGTACTTC.

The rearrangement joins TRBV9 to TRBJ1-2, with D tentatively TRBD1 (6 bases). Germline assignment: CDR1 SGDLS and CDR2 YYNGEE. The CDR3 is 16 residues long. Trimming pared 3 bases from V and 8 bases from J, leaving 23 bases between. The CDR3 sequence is CASSARATGGLGGYTF. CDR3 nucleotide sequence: TGTGCCAGCAGCGCCCGAGCTACGGGGGGCTTAGGGGGCTACACCTTC.

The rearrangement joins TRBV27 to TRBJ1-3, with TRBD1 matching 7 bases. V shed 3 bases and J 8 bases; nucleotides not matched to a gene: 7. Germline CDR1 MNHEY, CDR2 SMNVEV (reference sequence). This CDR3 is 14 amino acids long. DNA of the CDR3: TGTGCCAGCAGTTTGACAGGGTTGGGGGACACCATATATTTT. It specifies CASSLTGLGDTIYF.

The chain's CDR3 is CASLWGDSEAFF. The CDR3 DNA reads as TGTGCCAGCCTGTGGGGGGACTCAGAAGCTTTCTTT. The genes are TRBV18 and TRBJ1-1; maybe TRBD1 (5 bases). V was shortened by 8 bases and J by 8 bases, with 15 bases between the two germline ends. In germline, CDR1 is KGHSH, CDR2 LQKENI. CDR3 length: 12 residues.

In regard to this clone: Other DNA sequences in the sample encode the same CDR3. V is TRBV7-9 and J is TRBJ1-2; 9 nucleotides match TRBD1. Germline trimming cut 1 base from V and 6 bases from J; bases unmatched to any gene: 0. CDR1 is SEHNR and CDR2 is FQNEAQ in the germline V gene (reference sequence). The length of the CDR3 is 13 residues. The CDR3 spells CASSLGTGDGYTF. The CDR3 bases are TGTGCCAGCAGCTTAGGGACAGGGGATGGCTACACCTTC.

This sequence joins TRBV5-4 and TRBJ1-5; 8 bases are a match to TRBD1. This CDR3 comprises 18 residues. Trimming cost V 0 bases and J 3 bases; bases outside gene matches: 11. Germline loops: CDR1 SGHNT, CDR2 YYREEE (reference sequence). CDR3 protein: CASSLGPGQGTANQPQHF. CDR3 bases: TGTGCCAGCAGCTTGGGCCCTGGACAGGGAACGGCCAATCAGCCCCAGCATTTT.

The CDR3 is CASSRGTRPEAFF. The DNA for the CDR3 is TGCGCCAGCAGCCGAGGGACACGGCCCGAAGCTTTCTTT. V gene TRBV4-1 combines with J gene TRBJ1-1, with D perhaps matching TRBD1 (6 bases). V was pared by 4 bases and J by 8 bases, with 14 bases between. The length of the CDR3 is 13 residues. CDR1 is MGHRA, CDR2 YSYEKL, per germline.

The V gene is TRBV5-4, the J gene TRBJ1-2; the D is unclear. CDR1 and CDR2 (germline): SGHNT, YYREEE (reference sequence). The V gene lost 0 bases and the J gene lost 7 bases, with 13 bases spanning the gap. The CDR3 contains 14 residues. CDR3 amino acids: CASSLGDRESGYTF. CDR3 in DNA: TGTGCCAGCAGCTTGGGAGATAGGGAGTCTGGCTACACCTTC.

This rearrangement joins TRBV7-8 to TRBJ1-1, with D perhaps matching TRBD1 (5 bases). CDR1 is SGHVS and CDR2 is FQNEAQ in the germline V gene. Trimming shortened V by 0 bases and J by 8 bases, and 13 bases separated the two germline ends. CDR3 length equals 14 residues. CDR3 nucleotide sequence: TGTGCCAGCAGCTTAGCGATTTCGGCAGGGGAAGCTTTCTTT. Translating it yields CASSLAISAGEAFF.

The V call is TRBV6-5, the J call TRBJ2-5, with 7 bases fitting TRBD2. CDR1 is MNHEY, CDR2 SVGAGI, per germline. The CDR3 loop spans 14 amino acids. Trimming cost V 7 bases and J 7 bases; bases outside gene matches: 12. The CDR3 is CASIVSGSGGTQYF. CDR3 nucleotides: TGTGCCAGCATCGTCTCGGGGTCGGGGGGGACCCAGTACTTC.

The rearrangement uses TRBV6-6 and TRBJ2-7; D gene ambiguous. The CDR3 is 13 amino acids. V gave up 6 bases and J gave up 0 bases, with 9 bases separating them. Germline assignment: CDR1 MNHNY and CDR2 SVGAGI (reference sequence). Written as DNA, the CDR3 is TGTGCCAGCAGAAAGGAGAGCTCCTACGAGCAGTACTTC. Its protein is CASRKESSYEQYF.

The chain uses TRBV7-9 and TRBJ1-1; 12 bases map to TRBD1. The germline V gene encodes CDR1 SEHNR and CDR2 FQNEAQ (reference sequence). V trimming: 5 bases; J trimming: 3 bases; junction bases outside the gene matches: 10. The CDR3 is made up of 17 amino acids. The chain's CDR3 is CASSARDRGRGDTEAFF. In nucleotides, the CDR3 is TGTGCCAGCAGCGCCAGGGACAGGGGGCGCGGAGACACTGAAGCTTTCTTT.

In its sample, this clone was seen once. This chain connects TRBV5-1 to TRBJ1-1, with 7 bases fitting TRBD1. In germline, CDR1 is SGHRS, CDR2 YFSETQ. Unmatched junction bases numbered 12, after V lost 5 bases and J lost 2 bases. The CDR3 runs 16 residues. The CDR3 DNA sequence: TGCGCCAGCAGATATAGTTTACAGGGGTACAACACTGAAGCTTTCTTT. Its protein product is CASRYSLQGYNTEAFF.

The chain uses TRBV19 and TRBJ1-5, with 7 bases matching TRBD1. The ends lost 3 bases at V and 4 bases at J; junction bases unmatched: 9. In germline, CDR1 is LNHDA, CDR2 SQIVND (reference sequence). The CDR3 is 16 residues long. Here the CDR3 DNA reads TGTGCCAGTAGTATTGAGGGGGCGGTGGGAAATCAGCCCCAGCATTTT. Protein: CASSIEGAVGNQPQHF.

The CDR3 sequence: CASTRDREVWQPQHF. The CDR3, as DNA: TGTGCCAGCACCCGAGACAGGGAGGTATGGCAGCCCCAGCATTTT. This chain joins TRBV6-4 and TRBJ1-5; 7 bases align to TRBD1. The J segment lost 7 bases and the V segment lost 7 bases, leaving 13 bases of the junction unmatched. This CDR3 spans 15 amino acids. The germline CDR1 and CDR2 sequences are MRHNA and SNTAGT.

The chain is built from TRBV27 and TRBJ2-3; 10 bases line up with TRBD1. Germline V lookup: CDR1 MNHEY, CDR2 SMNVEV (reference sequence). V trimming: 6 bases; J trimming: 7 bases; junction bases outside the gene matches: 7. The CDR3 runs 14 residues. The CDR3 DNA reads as TGTGCCAGCAGACCGGACAGGGGGGATTATACGCAGTATTTT. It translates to CASRPDRGDYTQYF.

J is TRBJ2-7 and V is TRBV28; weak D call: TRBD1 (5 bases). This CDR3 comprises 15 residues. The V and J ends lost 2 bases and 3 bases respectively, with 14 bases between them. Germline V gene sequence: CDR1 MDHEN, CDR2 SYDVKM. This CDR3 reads CASSLRGYGGYEQYF. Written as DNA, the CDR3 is TGTGCCAGCAGTTTAAGGGGTTACGGTGGCTACGAGCAGTACTTC.